These 14 T cell receptor beta chains came from one sample sequenced in a study of response to subunit inactivated influenza vaccine. Each CDR3 protein gets one entry after TCRdb re-called the RT-PCR reads with MiXCR. The sample lists around 600,000 distinct CDR3 sequences; around 11% were seen once. The same data also went into a second study, on T cells expressing NK-cell markers. That paper states: Generation of TCR beta cDNA was performed by 5'RACE template switching incorporating UMIs.

Here the sequenced sample was PBMCs from blood, taken on the day of vaccination. The receptor set was obtained from a man aged 50 to 60 who received an inactivated influenza vaccine.

The rearrangement joins TRBV7-9 to TRBJ2-5; 7 nucleotides line up with TRBD1. Germline CDR1 SEHNR, CDR2 FQNEAQ (reference sequence). The length of the CDR3 is 15 residues. V shed 2 bases and J 2 bases; nucleotides not matched to a gene: 5. The CDR3 protein is CASSLRRQGQETQYF. The DNA for the CDR3 is TGTGCCAGCAGCTTAAGGAGACAGGGACAAGAGACCCAGTACTTC.

The chain combines TRBV6-2 or TRBV6-3 with TRBJ2-7; D possibly corresponds to TRBD1 (6 bases). V was pared by 2 bases and J by 5 bases, with 25 bases between. Germline V lookup: CDR1 MNHEY, CDR2 SVGEGT. CDR3 length: 18 residues. The chain's CDR3 is CASSYPAPGHLIRHEQYF. CDR3 in DNA: TGTGCCAGCAGTTACCCAGCACCGGGACACCTAATCCGACACGAGCAGTACTTC.

This clonotype was seen repeatedly, ten times or more. The chain is built from TRBV9 and TRBJ2-6, with TRBD2 matching 12 bases. V gave up 0 bases and J gave up 0 bases; unmatched junction bases: 7. This CDR3 contains 20 residues. Per the germline V gene, CDR1 is SGDLS and CDR2 is YYNGEE. In DNA, the CDR3 is TGTGCCAGCAGCGTAGCAAGGGGACTAGCGGGTTTCTCTGGGGCCAACGTCCTGACTTTC. It encodes CASSVARGLAGFSGANVLTF.

This chain uses TRBV12-3 or TRBV12-4 with TRBJ2-1; TRBD1 or TRBD2 may be the D gene (5 bases each). This CDR3 spans 14 amino acids. V was cut by 4 bases and J by 12 bases, with 19 bases left in between. The CDR3 coding sequence is TGTGCCAGCAGTTCCGGGGCTAGACGGGTGGGGCAGTTCTTC. Amino acid sequence: CASSSGARRVGQFF.

This clonotype was counted a few times. This chain connects TRBV11-2 to TRBJ2-7; D may be TRBD2 (6 bases). The CDR3 runs to 14 residues. Germline CDR1 reads SGHAT; CDR2 reads FQNNGV. V was clipped by 2 bases and J by 2 bases, with 10 bases between them. The CDR3 here is CASSLRRGPYEQYF. The CDR3 DNA follows: TGTGCCAGCAGCTTAAGGAGGGGACCCTACGAGCAGTACTTC.

This clonotype was found a few times. This CDR3 is CSARVRSNEQFF. The CDR3 coding sequence is TGCAGTGCTAGGGTTAGGAGCAATGAGCAGTTCTTC. V is TRBV20-1 and J is TRBJ2-1; D gene uncertain. Trimming removed 3 bases from V and 6 bases from J, with 9 bases in between. The CDR3 covers 12 residues. The germline gives CDR1 DFQATT, CDR2 SNEGSKA (reference sequence).

The gene calls are TRBV10-3 and TRBJ2-7; 7 bases are shared with TRBD1. V lost 0 bases to trimming and J lost 6 bases; unmatched junction nucleotides: 8. This CDR3 has 15 amino acids. Looked up from germline, CDR1 is ENHRY and CDR2 is SYGVKD. The CDR3 DNA follows: TGTGCCATCAGTGAGTCAGCGCGACAGGGAAGCGAGCAGTACTTC. Translation: CAISESARQGSEQYF.

This clonotype was counted between two and nine times. This rearrangement joins TRBV24-1 to TRBJ2-4; TRBD1 aligns across 8 bases. The CDR3 consists of 13 residues. Germline V lookup: CDR1 KGHDR, CDR2 SFDVKD. The V gene end was trimmed by 4 bases and the J gene end by 5 bases; junction bases not matched to a gene: 0. CDR3 nucleotides: TGTGCCACCAGTGAGGGACAGGAAAACATTCAGTACTTC. It codes for CATSEGQENIQYF.

On this clonotype: A much more abundant neighbour one base away suggests this may be a read error. V and J are TRBV10-3 and TRBJ2-5; D is possibly TRBD1 or TRBD2 (5 bases each). The CDR3 sequence is 13 residues long. CDR1 is ENHRY and CDR2 is SYGVKD in the germline V gene. In nucleotides, the CDR3 is TGTGCCATCAGTGGTGCTAGGGGAGAGACCCAGGACTTC. Its protein is CAISGARGETQDF.

This clonotype was seen many times. The V gene is TRBV20-1, the J gene TRBJ2-1; D is unresolved. Germline lookup yields CDR1 DFQATT and CDR2 SNEGSKA (reference sequence). The CDR3 contains 15 residues. V dropped 3 bases and J dropped 3 bases, with 15 bases sitting between them. DNA of the CDR3: TGCAGTGCTAGTGATCTCGGGTTCTACTACAATGAGCAGTTCTTC. Residues: CSASDLGFYYNEQFF.

Written as DNA, the CDR3 is TGCAGCGTTGTAAGCCTGGGAGCTAACTATGGCTACACCTTC. It yields the protein CSVVSLGANYGYTF. V and J are TRBV29-1 and TRBJ1-2; D remains ambiguous. CDR1 and CDR2 (germline): SQVTM, ANQGSEA. The CDR3 contains 14 residues. Trimming cost V 4 bases and J 0 bases, with 12 bases left between them. Together with reference TRBV29-1 and TRBJ1-2, the CDR3 gives the full variable domain: SAVISQKPSRDICQRGTSLTIQCQVDSQVTMMFWYRQQPGQSLTLIATANQGSEATYESGFVIDKFPISRPNLTFSTLTVSNMSPEDSSIYLCSVVSLGANYGYTFGSGTRLTVV.

This clonotype was counted a few times. V gene TRBV7-9 combines with J gene TRBJ1-2, with D perhaps matching TRBD1 (5 bases). In germline, CDR1 is SEHNR, CDR2 FQNEAQ (reference sequence). Trimming left V 3 bases short and J 3 bases short, with 20 bases between. This CDR3 has 17 amino acids. In DNA, the CDR3 is TGTGCCAGCAGCTTGACGGGCCGACAGTCCGGGCACTATGGCTACACCTTC. It translates to CASSLTGRQSGHYGYTF.

This clonotype appeared a few times. The chain recombines TRBV15 with TRBJ2-7; possibly TRBD1 or TRBD2 for D (5 bases each). V was cut by 5 bases and J by 4 bases, with 15 bases left in between. The CDR3 is made up of 14 amino acids. Germline values: CDR1 LNHNV, CDR2 YYDKDF (reference sequence). The CDR3 DNA reads TGTGCCACCAGCGACCGGGACGGCTTTTACGAGCAGTACTTC. Protein product: CATSDRDGFYEQYF.

This clonotype occurred a few times. V usage is TRBV20-1 and J usage is TRBJ2-3; D not resolved. The germline V and J ends were trimmed by 0 bases and 4 bases, with 5 bases remaining between them. This CDR3 comprises 12 residues. CDR1 DFQATT and CDR2 SNEGSKA come from the germline V gene (reference sequence). This CDR3 is CSARDRADTQYF. CDR3 nucleotides: TGCAGTGCTAGAGATCGGGCAGATACGCAGTATTTT.